The T cell receptor beta chain under discussion was sequenced for a study of breast tumors, draining lymph nodes, adjacent tissues. This clonotype was counted at least ten times. Its antigen is unknown. TCRdb reprocessed the multiplex PCR reads via MiXCR and lists one record per CDR3 protein. The sample shows about 270,000 distinct CDR3 sequences, 30% of them seen only once. The CDR3 has 15 residues. Per germline, CDR1 ENHRY and CDR2 SYGVKD. After removal of 6 bases from V and 8 bases from J, the junction contained 10 bases not matched to a gene. Axillary draining lymph nodes of breast cancer patients supplied the node samples. General study results and limits: Tumor TCR diversity was below lymph nodes but above nontumor tissue. Luminal-like breast cancer showed significantly higher tumor–nontumor repertoire similarity than basal-like.

The source is a female donor with breast cancer. Some clones in this sample may be carry-over from other donors' samples. The material sequenced was axillary lymph node tissue. The V gene is TRBV10-3, the J gene TRBJ2-1; 10 bases are a match to TRBD2. This chain's CDR3 is CAIRKREGHLDEQFF. CDR3 DNA: TGTGCCATCAGGAAGCGGGAGGGCCATTTAGATGAGCAGTTCTTC.